This T cell receptor beta chain was recovered during a study of T cell changes during pregnancy in multiple sclerosis. TCRdb's copy holds only in-frame clones and misses some; the assay was immunoSEQ multiplex PCR. This sample has tens of thousands of clones, with over 75% found just once. The clonotype was recovered from a female donor with multiple sclerosis, enrolled in a pregnancy study. The sequencing used CD8+ T cells from peripheral blood mononuclear cells, collected in the third trimester of pregnancy.

CDR3 DNA: TGTGCCACGCAGGGTAGGGCGAAGTCTGAAGCTTTCTTT. Protein product: CATQGRAKSEAFF. The chain uses TRBV6-5 and TRBJ1-1, with D tentatively TRBD1 (5 bases). Trimming cost V 10 bases and J 6 bases, with 18 bases left between them. Germline values: CDR1 MNHEY, CDR2 SVGAGI. There are 13 residues in the CDR3.